The 21 T cell receptor beta chains below were found in one sample sequenced in a study of blood T cell repertoires in COVID-19. The protocol was immunoSEQ multiplex PCR, while the TCRdb copy is restricted to in-frame clones and leaves out a portion. The repertoire has tens of thousands of clones, approximately 80% of them found once; the top ten carry around 5%. Sequenced material: peripheral blood. These receptors all stem from a woman of 80 years or more with active or convalescent COVID-19.

The chain is built from TRBV14 and TRBJ2-5; D uncertain. V was clipped by 0 bases and J by 2 bases, with 7 bases between them. Germline CDR1 reads SGHDN; CDR2 reads FVKESK. The CDR3 runs to 14 residues. The CDR3 loop is CASSQDLVQETQYF. The CDR3 DNA is TGTGCCAGCAGCCAAGATCTAGTACAAGAGACCCAGTACTTC. The complete variable domain, with remaining parts taken from reference TRBV14 and TRBJ2-5, reads EAGVTQFPSHSVIEKGQTVTLRCDPISGHDNLYWYRRVMGKEIKFLLHFVKESKQDESGMPNNRFLAERTGGTYSTLKVQPAELEDSGVYFCASSQDLVQETQYFGPGTRLLVL.

The chain has TRBV5-1 and TRBJ1-2; D is undetermined. V was cut by 0 bases and J by 6 bases, with 9 bases left in between. Germline CDR1 SGHRS, CDR2 YFSETQ. The CDR3 consists of 13 residues. The CDR3 bases are TGCGCCAGCAGCTTGGAACAGCAGAATGGCTACACCTTC. Translated, it gives CASSLEQQNGYTF.

The rearrangement uses TRBV12-3 or TRBV12-4 and TRBJ1-6; no reliable D call. V lost 6 bases and J 8 bases, leaving 8 bases between the germline ends. This CDR3 region has 12 residues. Written as DNA, the CDR3 is TGTGCCAGCAGCGCGGTAGATTCACCCCTCCACTTT. Translation: CASSAVDSPLHF.

The V gene is TRBV11-3, the J gene TRBJ2-1; 7 bases match TRBD1. CDR3 length: 15 amino acids. V was pared by 2 bases and J by 2 bases, with 3 bases of the junction left unmatched. Germline V lookup: CDR1 SGHNT, CDR2 YENEEA. The CDR3 spells CASSLRDSPYNEQFF. CDR3 DNA sequence: TGTGCCAGCAGCTTAAGGGACAGTCCCTACAATGAGCAGTTCTTC. The entire variable domain, with the rest obtained from reference TRBV11-3 and TRBJ2-1, is as follows: EAGVVQSPRYKIIEKKQPVAFWCNPISGHNTLYWYLQNLGQGPELLIRYENEEAVDDSQLPKDRFSAERLKGVDSTLKIQPAELGDSAVYLCASSLRDSPYNEQFFGPGTRLTVL.

The V gene is TRBV11-2, the J gene TRBJ2-7; possibly TRBD2 for D (6 bases). Trimming removed 0 bases at V and 4 bases at J, with 13 bases between. Germline V gives CDR1 SGHAT, CDR2 FQNNGV. This CDR3 region has 15 residues. CDR3 sequence: CASSLEGTLNYEQYF. The CDR3 DNA reads TGTGCCAGCAGCTTAGAAGGGACTTTAAATTACGAGCAGTACTTC.

In its sample, this clone was seen once. The chain has TRBV6-2 or TRBV6-3 and TRBJ2-2; D not certain. V was pared by 3 bases and J by 4 bases, with 6 bases between. The CDR3 length is 13 residues. In germline, CDR1 is MNHEY, CDR2 SVGEGT. CDR3 region: CASSYMATGELFF. The CDR3 region has the DNA TGTGCCAGCAGTTATATGGCCACCGGGGAGCTGTTTTTT.

The chain links TRBV6-5 to TRBJ2-7; the D is unclear. The V gene's germline CDR1 is MNHEY and CDR2 SVGAGI. This CDR3 spans 15 amino acids. V shed 0 bases and J shed 0 bases, with 9 bases lying between them. CDR3 region: CASSYSKQSSYEQYF. In DNA, the CDR3 is TGTGCCAGCAGTTACTCGAAACAGAGCTCCTACGAGCAGTACTTC.

The V and J genes are TRBV6-9 and TRBJ2-1; 8 positions agree with TRBD1. Per germline, CDR1 MNHGY and CDR2 SVAAGI. The CDR3 is 16 residues long. Trimming removed 0 bases from V and 0 bases from J; junction bases left unmatched: 1. The CDR3 DNA reads TGTGCCAGCAGTTATTCGGACAGGGCCTCCTACAATGAGCAGTTCTTC. It encodes CASSYSDRASYNEQFF.

The chain joins TRBV14 to TRBJ2-5; D unclear. This CDR3 region has 19 residues. Germline values: CDR1 SGHDN, CDR2 FVKESK. V shed 1 base and J shed 4 bases, with 25 bases lying between them. CDR3 DNA: TGTGCCAGCAGCCAAGTGAAGCCAATGCTGGAGAGGATAAGAGAGACCCAGTACTTC. It yields the protein CASSQVKPMLERIRETQYF.

The genes are TRBV15 and TRBJ1-5, with TRBD1 matching 8 bases. The germline V gene has CDR1 LNHNV and CDR2 YYDKDF (reference sequence). The CDR3 sequence is 17 residues long. V gave up 5 bases and J gave up 0 bases; unmatched junction bases: 9. The CDR3 reads CATSSYGTGLSNQPQHF. The DNA for the CDR3 is TGTGCCACCAGCTCGTACGGGACAGGACTTAGCAATCAGCCCCAGCATTTT.

This sequence joins TRBV5-1 and TRBJ2-7, with 10 bases lining up with TRBD2. J was trimmed by 5 bases and V by 0 bases; bases with no gene match: 11. CDR3 length equals 17 residues. From germline, CDR1 is SGHRS and CDR2 YFSETQ. The CDR3 region is CASSLAGQRGGSHEQYF. Here the CDR3 DNA reads TGCGCCAGCAGCTTGGCCGGTCAGCGGGGGGGAAGCCACGAGCAGTACTTC.

About this clone: Relative to the germline gene, one junction end is altered; a read error may explain this. The chain employs TRBV7-2 and TRBJ2-5; 9 nucleotides line up with TRBD2. Germline values: CDR1 SGHTA, CDR2 FQGNSA. The CDR3 contains 15 residues. CDR3 bases: TGTGCCAGCAACTTAGGGGGCGGGAGGGTAGAGACCCAGTACTTC. Translating it yields CASNLGGGRVETQYF.

The count of this clone is one. The chain carries TRBV28 and TRBJ2-5; a weak D match, TRBD1 (6 bases). V was trimmed by 6 bases and J by 5 bases, leaving 13 bases between them. The CDR3 loop spans 13 amino acids. Per germline, CDR1 MDHEN and CDR2 SYDVKM. CDR3 in amino acids: CASRSQGLETQYF. The DNA of the CDR3 is TGTGCCAGCAGATCACAGGGTCTGGAGACCCAGTACTTC.

The rearrangement joins TRBV9 to TRBJ1-5, with unresolved D. V was trimmed by 0 bases and J by 5 bases, leaving 15 bases between them. Germline CDR1 is SGDLS and CDR2 is YYNGEE. The length of the CDR3 is 16 residues. The CDR3 bases are TGTGCCAGCAGCGTAGGTCAAGGACTCAAGGATCAGCCCCAGCATTTT. It codes for CASSVGQGLKDQPQHF.

The CDR3 DNA sequence: TGTGCCAGCAGCCAAGTCCCACTAGCGGGGCAGACCCAGTACTTC. Translation: CASSQVPLAGQTQYF. The chain joins TRBV3-1 (or the pseudogene TRBV3-2) to TRBJ2-5, with 10 bases lining up with TRBD2. Germline V gives CDR1 LGHDT, CDR2 YNNKEL (reference sequence). Losses at the gene ends were 1 base for V and 6 bases for J; bases not matched to a gene: 5. CDR3 length: 15 amino acids.

This chain connects TRBV29-1 to TRBJ1-2, with unresolved D. Germline CDR1 reads SQVTM; CDR2 reads ANQGSEA. The CDR3 loop spans 10 amino acids. Deletions cut 5 bases from V and 8 bases from J, with 9 bases between. The CDR3 protein is CSVSDGGYTF. The CDR3 DNA is TGCAGCGTTAGCGACGGCGGCTACACCTTC.

The chain joins TRBV23-1 to TRBJ1-5; D gene uncertain. TRBV23-1 is identified as an open reading frame with a role that is uncertain. The length of the CDR3 is 16 residues. V shed 6 bases and J shed 7 bases, with 22 bases lying between them. CDR3 sequence: CASRREGRFREQPQHF. CDR3 DNA: TGCGCCAGCAGACGGGAGGGTCGATTTCGAGAGCAGCCCCAGCATTTT.

This rearrangement joins TRBV7-8 to TRBJ2-4, with D perhaps TRBD2 (6 bases). With 2 bases removed from V and 2 bases from J, the gap between germline ends came to 10 bases. This CDR3 comprises 15 residues. The germline gives CDR1 SGHVS, CDR2 FQNEAQ. CDR3 loop: CASSLSAGTKNIQYF. The CDR3 bases are TGTGCCAGCAGCTTAAGTGCGGGGACCAAAAACATTCAGTACTTC.

The V and J genes are TRBV6-5 and TRBJ1-1; 12 bases fit TRBD1. The CDR3 runs 15 residues. J lost 8 bases, V lost 6 bases, and 10 bases had no gene match. Germline loops: CDR1 MNHEY, CDR2 SVGAGI. In nucleotides, the CDR3 is TGTGCCAGCAGCAAGGTGGGACAGGGGGCGACGGAAGCTTTCTTT. It codes for CASSKVGQGATEAFF.

J is TRBJ1-1 and V is TRBV3-1 (or the pseudogene TRBV3-2); D is ambiguous. The CDR3 loop spans 12 amino acids. Between the trimmed V and J ends, which lost 4 bases and 4 bases, there was a span of 7 bases. Germline values: CDR1 LGHDT, CDR2 YNNKEL (reference sequence). This CDR3 is CASSRERTEAFF. Written as DNA, the CDR3 is TGTGCCAGCAGCCGGGAGCGCACTGAAGCTTTCTTT.

V is TRBV28 and J is TRBJ2-6, with unresolved D. The CDR3 is made up of 15 amino acids. V lost 4 bases, J lost 4 bases, and 11 bases lay in between. The germline V gene encodes CDR1 MDHEN and CDR2 SYDVKM. Here the CDR3 reads CASSSMVAGANVLTF. The DNA of the CDR3 is TGTGCCAGCAGTTCGATGGTGGCAGGGGCCAACGTCCTGACTTTC.